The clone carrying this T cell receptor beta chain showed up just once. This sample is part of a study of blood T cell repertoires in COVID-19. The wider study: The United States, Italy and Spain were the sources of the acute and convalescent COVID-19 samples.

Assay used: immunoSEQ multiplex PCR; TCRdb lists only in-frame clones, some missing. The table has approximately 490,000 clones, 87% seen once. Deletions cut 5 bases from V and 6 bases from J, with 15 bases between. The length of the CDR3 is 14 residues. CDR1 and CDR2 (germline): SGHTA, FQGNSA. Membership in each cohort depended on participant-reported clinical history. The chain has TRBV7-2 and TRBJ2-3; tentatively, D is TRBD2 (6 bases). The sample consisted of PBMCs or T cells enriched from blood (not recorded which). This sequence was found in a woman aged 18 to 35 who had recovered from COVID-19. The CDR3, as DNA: TGTGCCAGCAGCGTGTCACGGGGGAGCGATACGCAGTATTTT. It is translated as CASSVSRGSDTQYF.